This T cell receptor beta chain was recorded in a study of radiotherapy plus CTLA-4 blockade in lung cancer. Across the whole study: Roughly a sixth of enrolled patients responded objectively, and more than 30% had disease control.

Clones were sequenced by immunoSEQ multiplex PCR, and TCRdb holds only the in-frame ones, with some missing. The table shows tens of thousands of clones, with around 85% occurring only once. Germline values: CDR1 GTSNPN, CDR2 SVGIG (reference sequence). V shed 8 bases and J 7 bases; nucleotides not matched to a gene: 2. The CDR3 contains 11 residues. As to this clone: The antigen remains unidentified.

The study's findings and limits: Expansion in blood of tumor-derived TCR clones was seen after radiotherapy plus ipilimumab.

This specimen was peripheral blood, taken from a patient treated with radiotherapy plus ipilimumab. This chain joins TRBV30 and TRBJ1-2, with 12 nucleotides matching TRBD1. The TCR originated in a human donor with non-small cell lung cancer who had stable disease on radiotherapy plus ipilimumab. CDR3 loop: CAGTGGIGYTF. The CDR3 region has the DNA TGTGCCGGGACAGGGGGCATTGGCTACACCTTC.